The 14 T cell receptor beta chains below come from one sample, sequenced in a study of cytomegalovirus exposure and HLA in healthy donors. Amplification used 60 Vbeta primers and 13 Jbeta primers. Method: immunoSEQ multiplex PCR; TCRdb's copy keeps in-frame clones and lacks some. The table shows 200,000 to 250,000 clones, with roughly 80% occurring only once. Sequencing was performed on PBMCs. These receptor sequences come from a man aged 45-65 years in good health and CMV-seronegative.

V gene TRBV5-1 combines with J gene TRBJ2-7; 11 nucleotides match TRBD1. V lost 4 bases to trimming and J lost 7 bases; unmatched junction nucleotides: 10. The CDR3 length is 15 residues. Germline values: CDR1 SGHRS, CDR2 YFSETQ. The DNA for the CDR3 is TGCGCCAGCAGCCCCGGGACAGGGGGGTACGTGGAGCAGTACTTC. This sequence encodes CASSPGTGGYVEQYF.

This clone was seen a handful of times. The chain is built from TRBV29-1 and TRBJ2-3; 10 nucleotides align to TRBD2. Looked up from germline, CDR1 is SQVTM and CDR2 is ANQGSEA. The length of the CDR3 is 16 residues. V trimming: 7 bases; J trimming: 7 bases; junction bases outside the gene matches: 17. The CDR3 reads CSGLGRTSGAGNTQYF. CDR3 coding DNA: TGCAGCGGCTTGGGGCGGACTAGCGGAGCAGGGAATACGCAGTATTTT.

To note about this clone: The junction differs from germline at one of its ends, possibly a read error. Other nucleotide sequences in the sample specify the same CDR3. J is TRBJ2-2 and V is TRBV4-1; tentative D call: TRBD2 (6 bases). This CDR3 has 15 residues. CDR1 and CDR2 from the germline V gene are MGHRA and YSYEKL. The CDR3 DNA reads TGTGCCAGCAGCCAGAGGGACTGGAACACCGGGGAGCTGTTTTTT. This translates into CASSQRDWNTGELFF.

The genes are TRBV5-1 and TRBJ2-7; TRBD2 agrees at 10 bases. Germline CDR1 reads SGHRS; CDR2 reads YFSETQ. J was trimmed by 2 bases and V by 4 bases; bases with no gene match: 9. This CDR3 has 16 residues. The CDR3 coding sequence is TGCGCCAGCAGCCAATTCACTAGCGGGGCTCCCTACGAGCAGTACTTC. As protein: CASSQFTSGAPYEQYF.

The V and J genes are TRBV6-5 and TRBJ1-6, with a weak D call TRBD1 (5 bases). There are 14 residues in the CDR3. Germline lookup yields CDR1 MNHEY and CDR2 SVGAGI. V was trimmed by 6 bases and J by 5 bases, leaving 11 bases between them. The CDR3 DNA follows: TGTGCCAGCAGCCGCAGGGAGGATAATTCACCCCTCCACTTT. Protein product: CASSRREDNSPLHF.

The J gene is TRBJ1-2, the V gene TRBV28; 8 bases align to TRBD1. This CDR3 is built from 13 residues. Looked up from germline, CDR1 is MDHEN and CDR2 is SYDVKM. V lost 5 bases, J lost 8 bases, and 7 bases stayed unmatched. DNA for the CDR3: TGTGCCAGCAGTCGAGGACAGGGCTGGGGCTACACCTTC. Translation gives CASSRGQGWGYTF.

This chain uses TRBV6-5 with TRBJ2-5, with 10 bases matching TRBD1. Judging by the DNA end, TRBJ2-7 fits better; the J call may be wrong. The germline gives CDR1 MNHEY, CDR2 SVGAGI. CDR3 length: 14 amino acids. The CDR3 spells CASSRGDRGNEQYF. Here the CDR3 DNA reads TGTGCCAGCAGTAGGGGGGACAGGGGTAACGAGCAGTACTTC.

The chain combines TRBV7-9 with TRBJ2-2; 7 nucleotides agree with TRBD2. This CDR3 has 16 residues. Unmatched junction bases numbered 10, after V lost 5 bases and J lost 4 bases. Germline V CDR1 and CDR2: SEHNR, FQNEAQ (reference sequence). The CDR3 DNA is TGTGCCAGCAGCCCGCCCCTGGCGGGAGCCACCGGGGAGCTGTTTTTT. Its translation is CASSPPLAGATGELFF.

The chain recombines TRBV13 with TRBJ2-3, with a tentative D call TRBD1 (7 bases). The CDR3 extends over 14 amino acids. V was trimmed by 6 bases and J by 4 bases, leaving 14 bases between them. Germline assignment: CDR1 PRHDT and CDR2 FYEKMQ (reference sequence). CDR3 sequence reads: CASRSGGRPDTQYF. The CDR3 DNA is TGTGCCAGCAGGTCAGGGGGGCGCCCAGATACGCAGTATTTT.

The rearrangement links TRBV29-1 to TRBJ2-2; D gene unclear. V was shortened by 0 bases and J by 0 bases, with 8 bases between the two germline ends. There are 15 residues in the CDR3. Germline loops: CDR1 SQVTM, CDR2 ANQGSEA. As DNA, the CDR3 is TGCAGCGTTGAAGATGGCGGAGCGAACACCGGGGAGCTGTTTTTT. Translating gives CSVEDGGANTGELFF.

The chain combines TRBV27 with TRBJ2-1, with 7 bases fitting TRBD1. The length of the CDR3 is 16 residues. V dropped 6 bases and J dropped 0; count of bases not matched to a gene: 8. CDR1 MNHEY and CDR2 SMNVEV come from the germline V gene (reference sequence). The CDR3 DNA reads TGTGCCAGCAGACCGGGACAGTCAAGCTCCTACAATGAGCAGTTCTTC. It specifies CASRPGQSSSYNEQFF.

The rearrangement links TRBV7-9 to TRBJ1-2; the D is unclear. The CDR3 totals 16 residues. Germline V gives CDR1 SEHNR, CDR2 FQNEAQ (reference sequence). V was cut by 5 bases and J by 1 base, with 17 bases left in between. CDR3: CASSLYLVTHNYGYTF. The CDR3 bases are TGTGCCAGCAGCCTCTACCTGGTGACACATAACTATGGCTACACCTTC.

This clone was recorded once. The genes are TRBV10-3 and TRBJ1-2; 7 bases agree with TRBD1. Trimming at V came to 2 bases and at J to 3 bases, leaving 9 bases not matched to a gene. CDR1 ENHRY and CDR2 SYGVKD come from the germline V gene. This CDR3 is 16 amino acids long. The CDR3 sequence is CAISEESRDSYYGYTF. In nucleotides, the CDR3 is TGTGCCATCAGTGAGGAATCTCGGGACAGTTACTATGGCTACACCTTC.

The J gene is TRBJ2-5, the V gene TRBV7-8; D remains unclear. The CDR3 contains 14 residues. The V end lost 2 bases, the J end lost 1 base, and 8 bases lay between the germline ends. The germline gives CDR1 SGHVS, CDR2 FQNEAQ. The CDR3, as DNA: TGTGCCAGCAGCTTAACGGCAGGCCAAGAGACCCAGTACTTC. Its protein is CASSLTAGQETQYF.